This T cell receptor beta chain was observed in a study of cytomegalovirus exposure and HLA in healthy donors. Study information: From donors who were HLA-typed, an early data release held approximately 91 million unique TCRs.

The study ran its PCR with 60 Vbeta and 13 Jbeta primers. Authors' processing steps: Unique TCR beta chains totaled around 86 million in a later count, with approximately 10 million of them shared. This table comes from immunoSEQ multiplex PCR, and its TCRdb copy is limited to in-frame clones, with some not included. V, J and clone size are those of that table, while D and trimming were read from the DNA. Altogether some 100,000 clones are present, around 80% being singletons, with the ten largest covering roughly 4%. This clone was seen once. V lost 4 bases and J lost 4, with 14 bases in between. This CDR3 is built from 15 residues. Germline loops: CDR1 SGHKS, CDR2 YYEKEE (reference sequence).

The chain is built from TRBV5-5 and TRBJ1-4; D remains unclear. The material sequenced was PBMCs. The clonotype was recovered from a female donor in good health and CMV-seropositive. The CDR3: CASSPGILINEKLFF. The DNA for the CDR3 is TGTGCCAGCAGCCCCGGGATTTTAATTAATGAAAAACTGTTTTTT.